A single sample gave rise to the 5 T cell receptor beta chains below, sequenced in a study of identical twins. Each CDR3 protein gets one entry after TCRdb re-called the 5' RACE reads with MiXCR. There are 450,000 to 500,000 distinct CDR3 sequences in the sample; approximately 15% occur only once, and 0.98% lies in the top ten. The same sample was also used in a study of yellow fever vaccine responses in identical twins.

The material sequenced was CD4+ T cells sorted from blood. The receptors were gathered from a woman under 30 in good health.

There are a few counts of this clonotype. The V and J genes are TRBV7-8 and TRBJ2-7; D may be TRBD1 (6 bases). The germline V gene encodes CDR1 SGHVS and CDR2 FQNEAQ. Trimming took off 4 bases at V and 2 bases at J, with 12 bases between the two ends. The length of the CDR3 is 14 residues. The CDR3 region is CASSYEQGPYEQYF. In nucleotides, the CDR3 is TGTGCCAGCAGCTACGAACAGGGACCCTACGAGCAGTACTTC. The full variable domain, with the rest looked up from reference TRBV7-8 and TRBJ2-7, is GAGVSQSPRYKVAKRGQDVALRCDPISGHVSLFWYQQALGQGPEFLTYFQNEAQLDKSGLPSDRFFAERPEGSVSTLKIQRTQQEDSAVYLCASSYEQGPYEQYFGPGTRLTVT.

The rearrangement joins TRBV11-2 to TRBJ2-3; D possibly matches TRBD1 or TRBD2 (5 bases each). The CDR3 totals 16 residues. The V gene lost 6 bases and the J gene lost 1 base, with 17 bases spanning the gap. Germline assignment: CDR1 SGHAT and CDR2 FQNNGV. In DNA, the CDR3 is TGTGCCAGCAGTCAATATCGGGGCCAAGGCACAGATACGCAGTATTTT. Translation gives CASSQYRGQGTDTQYF. Full variable domain (remainder filled in from reference TRBV11-2 and TRBJ2-3): EAGVAQSPRYKIIEKRQSVAFWCNPISGHATLYWYQQILGQGPKLLIQFQNNGVVDDSQLPKDRFSAERLKGVDSTLKIQPAKLEDSAVYLCASSQYRGQGTDTQYFGPGTRLTVL.

This clonotype was detected only a few times. This chain uses TRBV6-5 with TRBJ1-2; tentatively, D is TRBD1 (5 bases). Trimming took off 2 bases at V and 4 bases at J, with 17 bases between the two ends. The CDR3 is made up of 16 amino acids. Germline loops: CDR1 MNHEY, CDR2 SVGAGI. CDR3 protein: CASSYDRGTVGYGYTF. The DNA of the CDR3 is TGTGCCAGCAGTTACGACAGAGGGACGGTGGGCTATGGCTACACCTTC.

This clonotype turned up a few times. The gene calls are TRBV10-3 and TRBJ2-3; tentatively, D is TRBD1 (5 bases). The V and J ends lost 7 bases and 2 bases respectively, with 13 bases between them. The germline gives CDR1 ENHRY, CDR2 SYGVKD. The CDR3 runs to 14 residues. CDR3 in amino acids: CAINTGPSTDTQYF. The CDR3 DNA sequence: TGTGCCATCAACACAGGCCCCTCCACAGATACGCAGTATTTT.

V is TRBV20-1 and J is TRBJ2-2; possibly TRBD2 for D (6 bases). This CDR3 is 12 amino acids long. CDR1 and CDR2 (germline): DFQATT, SNEGSKA (reference sequence). Between the trimmed V and J ends, which lost 2 bases and 7 bases, there was a span of 8 bases. CDR3 DNA: TGCAGTGCTAGACGGGAGATCGGGGAGCTGTTTTTT. It encodes CSARREIGELFF.